Here is one T cell receptor beta chain with its context. Its antigen remains unknown. Previously, flow cytometry had revealed CD8+CD57+ cell expansion in the patients chosen for sequencing. The sample is drawn from a study of CD8+CD57+ T cells in acquired aplastic anemia. Study in general: Quantities of DNA derived from sorted CD4+ and CD8+ cells averaged roughly 3 ug.

General observations from the study: Overlap between patients and controls comprised about 30 CD8+ CDR3 sequences.

TCR beta VDJ and CDR3 profiling used genomic DNA as template. MiXCR, applied by TCRdb to the reads, yields one record per CDR3 protein. The data contain approximately 180,000 distinct CDR3 sequences, roughly three fifths of them seen just once; the ten biggest clones take up roughly 42%. The receptor was isolated from a human donor with aplastic anemia. Sequenced sample: sorted CD4+, CD8+, or CD8+CD57+ T cells (not recorded which) from PBMCs.

The CDR3 nucleotides are TGCAGCGTTCAAAGGGGCTCGGGCAATGAGCAGTTCTTC. It encodes CSVQRGSGNEQFF. The V call is TRBV29-1, the J call TRBJ2-1; tentative D call: TRBD1 (5 bases). From germline, CDR1 is SQVTM and CDR2 ANQGSEA. V was clipped by 5 bases and J by 6 bases, with 14 bases between them. This CDR3 has 13 residues.